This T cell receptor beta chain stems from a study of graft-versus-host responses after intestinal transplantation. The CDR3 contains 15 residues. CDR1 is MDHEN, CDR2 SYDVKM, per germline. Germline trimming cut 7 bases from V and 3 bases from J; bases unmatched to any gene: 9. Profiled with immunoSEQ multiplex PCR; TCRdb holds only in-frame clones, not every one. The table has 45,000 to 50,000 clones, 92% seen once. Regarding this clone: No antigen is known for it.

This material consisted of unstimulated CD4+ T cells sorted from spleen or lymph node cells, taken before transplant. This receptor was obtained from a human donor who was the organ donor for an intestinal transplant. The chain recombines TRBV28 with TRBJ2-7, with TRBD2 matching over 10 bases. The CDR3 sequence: CASTLRASGSYEQYF. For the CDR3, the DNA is TGTGCCAGCACCCTTCGGGCTAGCGGGAGCTACGAGCAGTACTTC.